The rows below give T cell receptor beta chains drawn from one sample of a study of response to subunit inactivated influenza vaccine. TCRdb analysed the RT-PCR reads with MiXCR anew, one entry per CDR3 protein. The sample lists 500,000 to 550,000 distinct CDR3 sequences, under 8.5% occurring once. The material was PBMCs from blood, obtained around 2 years after vaccination. These receptors were collected from a man in his fifties or sixties who received an inactivated influenza vaccine. CDR3s include the opening cysteine and the closing phenylalanine or tryptophan. D genes are given only for firm matches. Size is stated for part of the rows, as once, few or many counts, or as a class when the clone is expanded.

V: TRBV7-9; J: TRBJ2-7; size: many; D: -; DNA: TGTGCCAGCAGCTTAGGGGTCACCTACGAGCAGTACTTC; CDR3: CASSLGVTYEQYF
V: TRBV12-3/TRBV12-4; J: TRBJ2-7; size: few; D: -; DNA: TGTGCCAGCAGTCCCGGGCACTACGAGCAGTACTTC; CDR3: CASSPGHYEQYF
V: TRBV7-7; J: TRBJ2-1; size: many; D: -; DNA: TGTGCTAGCAGCCTAAACGTTAACAATGAGCAGTTCTTC; CDR3: CASSLNVNNEQFF
V: TRBV5-1; J: TRBJ2-3; size: many; D: TRBD1; DNA: TGCGCCAGCAGCTCTTTAGGGGGCAATGATGGTACGCAGTATTTT; CDR3: CASSSLGGNDGTQYF
V: TRBV5-1; J: TRBJ2-2; size: -; D: -; DNA: TGCGCCAGCACGGGGCAGGTGATTGGAGCCACCGGGGAGCTGTTTTTT; CDR3: CASTGQVIGATGELFF
V: TRBV6-5; J: TRBJ2-2; size: many; D: -; DNA: TGTGCCAGCAGTTTGGGCTCGGGCAGGGGAGCCGGGGAGCTGTTTTTT; CDR3: CASSLGSGRGAGELFF
V: TRBV4-3; J: TRBJ2-2; size: few; D: TRBD2; DNA: TGCGCCAGCAGCCAAGACACGGCGGGAGGTGGGACCGGGGAGCTGTTTTTT; CDR3: CASSQDTAGGGTGELFF
V: TRBV19; J: TRBJ2-7; size: few; D: TRBD1; DNA: TGTGCCAGTAGTACACAGGGGTCGCCCACCTACGAGCAGTACTTC; CDR3: CASSTQGSPTYEQYF
V: TRBV28; J: TRBJ1-1; size: -; D: -; DNA: TGTGCCAGCAGTTTTAGACCCTCGGCGTACAGTAGGGCTTTCTTT; CDR3: CASSFRPSAYSRAFF
V: TRBV6-1; J: TRBJ1-5; size: few; D: TRBD1; DNA: TGTGCCAGCAGGGAGACAGGGAATAGCAATCAGCCCCAGCATTTT; CDR3: CASRETGNSNQPQHF
V: TRBV5-1; J: TRBJ2-1; size: many; D: -; DNA: TGCGCCAGCAGCTATCTTGGAGACATTGGACAGGAGCAGTTCTTC; CDR3: CASSYLGDIGQEQFF
V: TRBV5-1; J: TRBJ2-5; size: few; D: TRBD1; DNA: TGCGCCAGCAGCTTGGTAGGGGGACAGGGGACCGAGACCCAGTACTTC; CDR3: CASSLVGGQGTETQYF
V: TRBV4-3; J: TRBJ2-4; size: few; D: TRBD1; DNA: TGCGCCAGCAGCCAAGCTACAGGGGCCGAAAACATTCAGTACTTC; CDR3: CASSQATGAENIQYF
V: TRBV23-1; J: TRBJ2-1; size: few; D: TRBD1; DNA: TGCGCCAGCAGTCCTTGCCAACCTCGTACAGGGGGCCTTTACAATGAGCAGTTCTTC; CDR3: CASSPCQPRTGGLYNEQFF
V: TRBV6-5; J: TRBJ2-7; size: -; D: TRBD1; DNA: TGTGCCAGCAGTTTCCACAGGGGAAGGTACGAGCAGTACTTC; CDR3: CASSFHRGRYEQYF
V: TRBV10-3; J: TRBJ2-5; size: many; D: TRBD1; DNA: TGTGCCATCAGTGAGAGCGAGGGGGCGAAGACCCAGTACTTC; CDR3: CAISESEGAKTQYF
V: TRBV10-3; J: TRBJ2-7; size: many; D: TRBD1; DNA: TGTGCCATCAGTGAGTCCAGGACAGGGGGTCGAGAGCAGTACTTC; CDR3: CAISESRTGGREQYF
V: TRBV6-1; J: TRBJ1-2; size: -; D: -; DNA: TGTGCCAGCACCACCGGGGGGGCTTCCTCGGTCTATGGCTACACCTTC; CDR3: CASTTGGASSVYGYTF
V: TRBV27; J: TRBJ2-1; size: many; D: -; DNA: TGTGCCAGCAGTTTATGGGTAACCAAGCGCTACAATGAGCAGTTCTTC; CDR3: CASSLWVTKRYNEQFF
V: TRBV5-6; J: TRBJ2-7; size: many; D: -; DNA: TGTGCCAGCACCTCCTTGGAGGGGTTCTCCTACGAGCAGTACTTC; CDR3: CASTSLEGFSYEQYF
V: TRBV30; J: TRBJ1-5; size: few; D: -; DNA: TGTGCCTGGAGTGTATTGTCCGGTCAGCCCCAGCATTTT; CDR3: CAWSVLSGQPQHF
V: TRBV20-1; J: TRBJ2-7; size: -; D: TRBD1; DNA: TGCAGTGCTCTTCACCCCGGGACAGGGGGCTACGAGCAGTACTTC; CDR3: CSALHPGTGGYEQYF
V: TRBV10-3; J: TRBJ2-7; size: many; D: TRBD1; DNA: TGTGCCATCAGTGAAGGGGACAGTGCTTATGGGCAGTACTTC; CDR3: CAISEGDSAYGQYF
V: TRBV29-1; J: TRBJ1-2; size: many; D: TRBD1; DNA: TGCAGCGTCGGACAGGGGGGGAACTATGGCTACACCTTC; CDR3: CSVGQGGNYGYTF
V: TRBV6-5; J: TRBJ2-7; size: -; D: -; DNA: TGTGCCAGCAGTTACGAGGGGATGAGGGGCGAGCAGTACTTC; CDR3: CASSYEGMRGEQYF
V: TRBV29-1; J: TRBJ2-3; size: many; D: TRBD2; DNA: TGCAGCGCCGGACTAGCGGGAGGGAGCACAGATACGCAGTATTTT; CDR3: CSAGLAGGSTDTQYF
V: TRBV29-1; J: TRBJ2-7; size: many; D: -; DNA: TGCAGCGTTGAAGCGGAATCCTACGAGCAGTACTTC; CDR3: CSVEAESYEQYF
V: TRBV7-9; J: TRBJ1-6; size: few; D: TRBD1; DNA: TGTGCCAGCAGCTTAGCGGGGGACAGGGGGCCATCCCTCCACTTT; CDR3: CASSLAGDRGPSLHF
V: TRBV12-3/TRBV12-4; J: TRBJ1-5; size: few; D: -; DNA: TGTGCCAGCGGAGGTTGGGTGAATCAGCCCCAGCATTTT; CDR3: CASGGWVNQPQHF
V: TRBV20-1; J: TRBJ1-2; size: -; D: TRBD1; DNA: TGCAGTGCCATAATTCCGGACAGGAGTGGGAATGGCTACACCTTC; CDR3: CSAIIPDRSGNGYTF
V: TRBV12-3/TRBV12-4; J: TRBJ2-1; size: -; D: TRBD1; DNA: TGTGCCAGCAGTTTAGAGACAGGGGCCGCAAAGACTACCTACAATGAGCAGTTCTTC; CDR3: CASSLETGAAKTTYNEQFF
V: TRBV20-1; J: TRBJ2-4; size: -; D: -; DNA: TGCAGTGCTAGAGATACCTTCTCGGGAGCCAAAAACATTCAGTACTTC; CDR3: CSARDTFSGAKNIQYF
V: TRBV30; J: TRBJ2-1; size: few; D: TRBD2; DNA: TGTGCCTGGAGTGTACTTGGCGGGGGCTCCTACAATGAGCAGTTCTTC; CDR3: CAWSVLGGGSYNEQFF
V: TRBV15; J: TRBJ1-2; size: few; D: TRBD1; DNA: TGTGCCACCAGCAGGGCCTCTGCAGGGGGTCTTTATGGCTACACCTTC; CDR3: CATSRASAGGLYGYTF
V: TRBV24-1; J: TRBJ2-1; size: few; D: TRBD1; DNA: TGTGCCACCAGTGACTTCGGGACAGGGAAGCATGAGCAGTTCTTC; CDR3: CATSDFGTGKHEQFF
V: TRBV28; J: TRBJ2-3; size: few; D: -; DNA: TGTGCCAGCAGTTTCGGGCGGATGGGGGGCACAGATACGCAGTATTTT; CDR3: CASSFGRMGGTDTQYF
V: TRBV24-1; J: TRBJ2-2; size: many; D: -; DNA: TGTGCCACCAGTGATCCGAGAAGGTTTGACACCGGGGAGCTGTTTTTT; CDR3: CATSDPRRFDTGELFF
V: TRBV27; J: TRBJ1-2; size: many; D: TRBD1; DNA: TGTGCCAGCTCACAGGGGAGAAACTATGGCTACACCTTC; CDR3: CASSQGRNYGYTF
V: TRBV2; J: TRBJ2-5; size: -; D: -; DNA: TGTGCCAGCAGTCCGGACTGGCGGGGGACCCAGTACTTC; CDR3: CASSPDWRGTQYF
V: TRBV12-3/TRBV12-4; J: TRBJ1-5; size: -; D: -; DNA: TGTGCCCTCAGTTCGGGGAGGGGAAGTGTATCTCGTCAGCCCCAGCATTTT; CDR3: CALSSGRGSVSRQPQHF
V: TRBV10-3; J: TRBJ2-3; size: -; D: -; DNA: TGTGCCATCAGTGGGAATAGGGAGGATACGCAGTATTTT; CDR3: CAISGNREDTQYF